This TCR beta chain was retrieved from a study of cytomegalovirus exposure and HLA in healthy donors. As to this clone: The identical CDR3 is also encoded by other nucleotide sequences in the sample.

The CDR3 contains 15 residues. With 4 bases clipped from V and 2 bases from J, the junction kept 2 bases outside the gene matches. Germline loops: CDR1 MDHEN, CDR2 SYDVKM. Primers: 60 Vbeta forward and 13 Jbeta reverse. Some clones are missing from TCRdb's copy, which holds only in-frame ones; the method was immunoSEQ multiplex PCR. The sample lists about 150,000 clones, roughly 85% occurring once. The material sequenced was PBMCs. This clonotype was sampled from a young woman in good health and CMV-seronegative. The rearrangement uses TRBV28 and TRBJ2-2; TRBD1 agrees at 9 bases. CDR3 in amino acids: CASSSGQGNTGELFF. The CDR3 DNA reads TGTGCCAGCAGTTCGGGACAGGGAAACACCGGGGAGCTGTTTTTT.